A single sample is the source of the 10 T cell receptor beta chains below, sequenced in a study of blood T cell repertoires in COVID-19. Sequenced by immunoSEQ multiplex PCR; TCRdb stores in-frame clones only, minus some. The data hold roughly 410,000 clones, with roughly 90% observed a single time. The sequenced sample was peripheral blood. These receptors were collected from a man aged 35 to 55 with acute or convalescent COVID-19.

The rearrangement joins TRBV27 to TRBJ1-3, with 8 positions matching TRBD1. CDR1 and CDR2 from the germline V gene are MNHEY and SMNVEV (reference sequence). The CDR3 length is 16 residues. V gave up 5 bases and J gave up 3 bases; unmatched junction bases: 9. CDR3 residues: CASSRKGQGVGNTIYF. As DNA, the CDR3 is TGTGCCAGCAGTCGGAAAGGACAGGGTGTTGGAAACACCATATATTTT.

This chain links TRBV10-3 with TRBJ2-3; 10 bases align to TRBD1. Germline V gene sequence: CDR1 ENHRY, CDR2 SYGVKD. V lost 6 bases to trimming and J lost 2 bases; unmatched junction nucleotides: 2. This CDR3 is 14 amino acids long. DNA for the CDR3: TGTGCCATCAGCGGGACAGGGGACACAGATACGCAGTATTTT. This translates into CAISGTGDTDTQYF.

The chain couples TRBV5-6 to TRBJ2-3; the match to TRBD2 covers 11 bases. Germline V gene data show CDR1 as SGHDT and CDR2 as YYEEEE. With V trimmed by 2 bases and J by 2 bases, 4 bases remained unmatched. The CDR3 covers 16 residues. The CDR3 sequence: CASSFPSGGPTDTQYF. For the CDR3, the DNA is TGTGCCAGCAGCTTCCCTAGCGGGGGGCCCACAGATACGCAGTATTTT.

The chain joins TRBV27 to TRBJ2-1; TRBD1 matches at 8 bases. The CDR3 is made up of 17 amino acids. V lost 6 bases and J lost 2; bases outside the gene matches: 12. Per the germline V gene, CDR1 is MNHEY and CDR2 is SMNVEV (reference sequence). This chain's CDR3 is CASRSYLGTGPYNEQFF. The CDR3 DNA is TGTGCCAGCAGATCTTACCTCGGGACAGGTCCCTACAATGAGCAGTTCTTC.

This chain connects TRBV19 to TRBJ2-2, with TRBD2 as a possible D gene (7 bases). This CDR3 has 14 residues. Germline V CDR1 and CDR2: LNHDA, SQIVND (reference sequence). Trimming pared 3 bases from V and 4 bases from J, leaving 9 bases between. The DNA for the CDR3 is TGTGCCAGTAGTATTGCGGGGGCCACCGGGGAGCTGTTTTTT. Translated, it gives CASSIAGATGELFF.

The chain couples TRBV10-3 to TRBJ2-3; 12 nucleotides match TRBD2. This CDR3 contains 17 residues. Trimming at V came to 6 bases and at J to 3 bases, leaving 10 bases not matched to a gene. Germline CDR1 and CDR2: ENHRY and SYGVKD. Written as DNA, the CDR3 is TGTGCCATCAGCGCGACTAGCGGGGGACCACGTACAGATACGCAGTATTTT. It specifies CAISATSGGPRTDTQYF.

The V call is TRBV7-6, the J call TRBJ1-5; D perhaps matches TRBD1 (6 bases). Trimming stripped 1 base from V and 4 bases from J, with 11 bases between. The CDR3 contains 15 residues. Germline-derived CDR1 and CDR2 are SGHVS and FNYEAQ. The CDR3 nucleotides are TGTGCCAGCAGCTTAGAAACAGGGTTTAATCAGCCCCAGCATTTT. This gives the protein CASSLETGFNQPQHF.

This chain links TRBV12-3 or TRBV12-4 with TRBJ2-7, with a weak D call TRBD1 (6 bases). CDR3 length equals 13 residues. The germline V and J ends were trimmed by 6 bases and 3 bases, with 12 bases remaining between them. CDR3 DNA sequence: TGTGCCAGCAGCATCTCAGGGGTCTACGAGCAGTACTTC. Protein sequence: CASSISGVYEQYF.

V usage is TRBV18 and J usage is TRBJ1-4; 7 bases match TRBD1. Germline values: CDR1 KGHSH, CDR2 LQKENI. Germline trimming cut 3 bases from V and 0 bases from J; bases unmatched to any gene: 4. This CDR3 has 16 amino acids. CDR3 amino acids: CASSPRDSATNEKLFF. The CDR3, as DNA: TGTGCCAGCTCACCCCGGGACAGCGCAACTAATGAAAAACTGTTTTTT.

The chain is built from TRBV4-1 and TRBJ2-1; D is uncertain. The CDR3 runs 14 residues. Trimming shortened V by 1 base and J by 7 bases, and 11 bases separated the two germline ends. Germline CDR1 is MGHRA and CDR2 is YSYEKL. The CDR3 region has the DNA TGCGCCAGCAGCCAAGGTCTAACGTTGAATGAGCAGTTCTTC. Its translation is CASSQGLTLNEQFF.